The sequence of this T cell receptor beta chain was determined in a study of T cells after yellow fever vaccination. General observations from the study: Among primary-vaccination clones, most reappeared after the booster, at about 95% for CD4 and roughly 88% for CD8. Weaker overall was a secondary response that nonetheless peaked faster, on day 5 versus 15.

This clonotype has at least ten counts. The antigen is not known. Conversion of TCR transcripts into cDNA relied on 5'RACE template switching, which added a universal primer site and UMIs. TCRdb used MiXCR to reprocess the 5' RACE reads, holding one entry per CDR3 protein. The sample carries about 220,000 distinct CDR3 sequences, 5.5% to 8.5% recorded once. CDR1 and CDR2 (germline): DFQATT, SNEGSKA (reference sequence). This CDR3 contains 14 residues. Germline trimming cut 6 bases from V and 7 bases from J; bases unmatched to any gene: 14. The sample here was CD4+ T cells sorted from PBMCs, taken on the day of the yellow fever booster vaccination. The TCR originated in a young man who received the YFV17D yellow fever vaccine. The V gene is TRBV20-1, the J gene TRBJ2-7; 8 positions match TRBD1. CDR3 in DNA: TGCAGTGCGGATCCCGGGACAGGACTCCTTGAGCAGTACTTC. Translating it yields CSADPGTGLLEQYF.